A selection of T cell receptor beta chains follows, all from one sample in a study of blood T cell repertoires in COVID-19. Repertoires were generated with immunoSEQ multiplex PCR, while TCRdb's copy carries only in-frame clones and drops some. The table lists about 160,000 clones, 65% to 85% of them singletons. The sequencing input was PBMCs or T cells enriched from blood (not recorded which). Receptors originate from a woman aged 40 to 50 with acute COVID-19. CDR3s include the opening cysteine and the closing phenylalanine or tryptophan. The D gene is left open where the match is weak. Not every row has a clone size; where given, it reads once, few, many or a size class.

j_call v_call clone_size d_call cdr3_nt cdr3_aa
TRBJ2-3 TRBV3-1/TRBV3-2 NA TRBD2 TGTGCCAGCAGCCAAGTAGCGGGAGGGCCAACAGATACGCAGTATTTT CASSQVAGGPTDTQYF
TRBJ1-4 TRBV29-1 few NA TGCAGCGTCCCCCTGGGAGGGAATGAAAAACTGTTTTTT CSVPLGGNEKLFF
TRBJ1-1 TRBV19 once NA TGTGCCAGTAGTATGGTGGCACAGGTTAGGATGAACACTGAAGCTTTCTTT CASSMVAQVRMNTEAFF
TRBJ1-1 TRBV2 NA TRBD1 TGTGCCAGTGATGACGGACAGGGGGTCGCTGAAGCTTTCTTT CASDDGQGVAEAFF
TRBJ1-2 TRBV28 once NA TGTGCCAGCATTCAGGGAGGAGGTAGCTACACCTTC CASIQGGGSYTF
TRBJ1-2 TRBV2 few NA TGTGCCAGCAGAGAGTTCGGGGAGCGCGGCTACACCTTC CASREFGERGYTF
TRBJ2-2 TRBV7-6 NA TRBD2 TGTGCCAGCAGCTTAGGGACTAGCGGGGGCCTTAACACCGGGGAGCTGTTTTTT CASSLGTSGGLNTGELFF
TRBJ2-1 TRBV20-1 NA TRBD2 TGCAGTGCTAGTCGGGCGGGAGGGTACAATGAGCAGTTCTTC CSASRAGGYNEQFF
TRBJ2-1 TRBV5-1 NA NA TGCGCCAGCAGCAGGGAAGGACTCGATGAGCAGTTCTTC CASSREGLDEQFF
TRBJ1-5 TRBV2 NA NA TGTGCCAGCAGTGATATGTCCAGGGGCGGCAATCAGCCCCAGCATTTT CASSDMSRGGNQPQHF
TRBJ2-1 TRBV4-2 NA NA TGTGCCAGCAGCCAAGATCAGGGCTCCTACAATGAGCAGTTCTTC CASSQDQGSYNEQFF
TRBJ1-3 TRBV18 NA TRBD1 TGTGCCAGCTCACCACCGAACAGGGGCCCTGGAAACACCATATATTTT CASSPPNRGPGNTIYF
TRBJ2-7 TRBV5-1 NA TRBD2 TGCGCCAGCAGCTTGGATCTAGCGGGAGTAAGCGAGCAGCACTTC CASSLDLAGVSEQHF
TRBJ2-3 TRBV6-4 NA TRBD2 TGTGCCAGCAGTGAGCTAGGTGCGGGAGGTCGAGATACGCAGTATTTT CASSELGAGGRDTQYF
TRBJ2-5 TRBV7-8 NA NA TGTGCCAGCAGCGCCTCCGGGGGAACAGCAGAGACCCAGTACTTC CASSASGGTAETQYF
TRBJ1-1 TRBV7-3 NA TRBD1 TGTGCCAGCAGCCCAAACCCCACACAGGGGAAAGCTTTCTTT CASSPNPTQGKAFF
TRBJ2-2 TRBV19 NA TRBD1 TGTGCCAGTAGCTCGGGACAGGGGCATCGCGGGGAGCTGTTTTTT CASSSGQGHRGELFF
TRBJ1-5 TRBV18 NA NA TGTGCCAGCTCACCAAGTTACGGGGATCAGCCCCAGCATTTT CASSPSYGDQPQHF
TRBJ1-1 TRBV12-3/TRBV12-4 once NA TGTGCCAGCAGTTTAAGGGGGAACACTGAAGCTTTCTTT CASSLRGNTEAFF
TRBJ2-1 TRBV3-1/TRBV3-2 NA NA TGTGCCAGCAGCCAATCCAGCGGGCTGTACAATGAGCAGTTCTTC CASSQSSGLYNEQFF
TRBJ1-2 TRBV6-5 NA NA TGTGCCAGCAACAAGGCAGGCTACTATGGCTACACCTTC CASNKAGYYGYTF
TRBJ2-7 TRBV11-3 few TRBD2 TGTGCCAGCAGCTTAGGGGTGGCTAGCGGGAGGACGCATTACTACGAGCAGTACTTC CASSLGVASGRTHYYEQYF
TRBJ1-1 TRBV19 NA TRBD1 TGTGCCAGTACCGCCCTTGACAGGGGGCTTGGAACTGAAGCTTTCTTT CASTALDRGLGTEAFF
TRBJ1-4 TRBV11-2 NA NA TGTGCCAGCAGCTTAGGACAGGTAGTAAATGAAAAACTGTTTTTT CASSLGQVVNEKLFF
TRBJ2-7 TRBV7-9 NA NA TGTGCCAGCAGCTTAGGGGCAGGCGCCGGCGACGAGCAGTACTTC CASSLGAGAGDEQYF
TRBJ2-1 TRBV29-1 NA TRBD2 TGCAGCGCTGTAGCGGGAGCGGGCAATGAGCAGTTCTTC CSAVAGAGNEQFF
TRBJ2-7 TRBV28 NA TRBD1 TGTGCCAGCAGTTTACCGGGGACAGGGGCCGACGAGCAGTACTTC CASSLPGTGADEQYF
TRBJ2-5 TRBV7-9 NA NA TGTGCCAGCAGCTTAACTAGGGTTCGACACGAGACCCAGTACTTC CASSLTRVRHETQYF
TRBJ2-5 TRBV11-2 NA NA TGTGCCAGCAGCTGGGGCATCCAGCGAGAGACCCAGTACTTC CASSWGIQRETQYF